Listed below are T cell receptor beta chains from one sample, sequenced in a study of blood T cell repertoires in COVID-19. The assay was immunoSEQ multiplex PCR, and TCRdb's table has in-frame clones only and misses some. The sample contains roughly 380,000 clones, around 87% of which appear only once. Specimen: PBMCs or T cells enriched from blood (not recorded which). These receptors all stem from a man aged 25-45 years who had recovered from COVID-19. Each CDR3 is given with its conserved first and last residue. The D gene is left open where the match is weak. Clone size is given for some rows only: seen once, a few or many times, or a class if the clone is expanded.

clone size,V gene,J gene,D gene,CDR3 DNA,CDR3 protein
-,TRBV7-9,TRBJ2-7,-,TGTGCCAGCAGCTTACACTCGGGTGTCTACGAGCAGTACTTC,CASSLHSGVYEQYF
-,TRBV3-1/TRBV3-2,TRBJ1-3,-,TGTGCCAGCAGCCAAGATTCCCTCTCTGGAAACACCATATATTTT,CASSQDSLSGNTIYF
-,TRBV23-1,TRBJ2-3,TRBD1,TGCGCCAGCAGTCAAGTGGACAGGGGTAGTCAAGTCCTCACGCAGTATTTT,CASSQVDRGSQVLTQYF
-,TRBV18,TRBJ2-7,-,TGTGCCAGCTCACCACTTCAGGGGATCCCCTACGAGCAGTACTTC,CASSPLQGIPYEQYF
-,TRBV6-5,TRBJ1-1,TRBD1,TGTGCCAGCAGTTACTACTTCCGGACAGGGCGGACTGAAGCTTTCTTT,CASSYYFRTGRTEAFF
-,TRBV9,TRBJ2-2,-,TGTGCCAGCAGCGTAGGAGGTAGAACCGGGGAGCTGTTTTTT,CASSVGGRTGELFF
-,TRBV11-2,TRBJ1-6,-,TGTGCCAGCAGCAGACAGGTCGGAAATAATTCACCCCTCCACTTT,CASSRQVGNNSPLHF
-,TRBV7-6,TRBJ2-2,-,TGTGCCAGCAGGGGGCCCTCAGTGGGGGAGCTGTTTTTT,CASRGPSVGELFF
-,TRBV19,TRBJ2-7,TRBD1,TGTGCCAGTAGACCCCGGGACAGGGCATCCTACGAGCAGTACTTC,CASRPRDRASYEQYF
once,TRBV4-2,TRBJ1-1,TRBD1,TGTGCCAGCAGCCAAGAACAGGGGGGGAACACTGAAGCTTTCTTT,CASSQEQGGNTEAFF
-,TRBV10-2,TRBJ2-2,TRBD1,TGCGCCAGCACCCGGGACAGCGGCACCGGGGAGCTGTTTTTT,CASTRDSGTGELFF
-,TRBV10-3,TRBJ1-1,-,TGTGCCATCAGTGAGGCGACAAACACTGAAGCTTTCTTT,CAISEATNTEAFF
-,TRBV10-1,TRBJ2-5,TRBD2,TGCGCCAGCAGTGCCGCCGGGACTAGCCAAGAGACCCAGTACTTC,CASSAAGTSQETQYF
-,TRBV4-2,TRBJ1-4,-,TGTGCCAGCAGCCAAGACCCTACAGGAGGGAGGGAAAAACTGTTTTTT,CASSQDPTGGREKLFF
-,TRBV7-2,TRBJ1-1,-,TGTGCCAGCAGCTTAGCCATACGGACAGTGAACACTGAAGCTTTCTTT,CASSLAIRTVNTEAFF
-,TRBV5-1,TRBJ1-5,-,TGCGCCAGCAGCTCGGATCCGACAGGCAGCGGCCAGCCCCAGCATTTT,CASSSDPTGSGQPQHF
-,TRBV5-1,TRBJ1-1,-,TGCGCCAGCAGTCAAATGCCGAGGAGTGAAGCTTTCTTT,CASSQMPRSEAFF
-,TRBV11-2,TRBJ1-2,-,TGTGCCAGCAGCTTAGTGAGAGATGGCTACACCTTC,CASSLVRDGYTF
-,TRBV5-6,TRBJ1-3,-,TGTGCCAGCAGCTTTTCAAGCGGGGCCGGATACACCATATATTTT,CASSFSSGAGYTIYF
-,TRBV5-1,TRBJ2-3,TRBD2,TGCGCCAGCAGCATGACCCTCGGGGGGGCGGCAGATACGCAGTATTTT,CASSMTLGGAADTQYF
-,TRBV7-3,TRBJ2-3,-,TGTGCCAGCAGCCCGGGGGGCATCACAGATACGCAGTATTTT,CASSPGGITDTQYF
-,TRBV25-1,TRBJ1-3,TRBD1,TGTGCCAGCAGTGGGACAGGGTCTGGAAACACCATATATTTT,CASSGTGSGNTIYF
once,TRBV7-8,TRBJ1-5,-,TGTGCCAGCAGCCCCCCCCCATGGGGGCGTAATCAGCCCCAGCATTTT,CASSPPPWGRNQPQHF
few,TRBV12-3/TRBV12-4,TRBJ1-1,-,TGTGCCAGCAGTTTAGCCCTTTACGGAGCTTTCTTT,CASSLALYGAFF
-,TRBV3-1/TRBV3-2,TRBJ1-1,-,TGTGCCAGCAGCCAACGAGGCACTGAAGCTTTCTTT,CASSQRGTEAFF
-,TRBV19,TRBJ2-5,TRBD2,TGTGCCAGTAGTATTTCCGGGGGGATACAGACCCAGTACTTC,CASSISGGIQTQYF
few,TRBV2,TRBJ1-6,TRBD1,TGTGCCAGCAGGGGGACAGGGGATTCACCCCTCCACTTT,CASRGTGDSPLHF
few,TRBV10-3,TRBJ2-5,-,TGTGCCATCGGGCAAGACGAGACCCAGTACTTC,CAIGQDETQYF
-,TRBV3-1/TRBV3-2,TRBJ1-3,-,TGTGCCAGCAGCCAGTCCACGGGACTGAGAATAAACACCATATATTTT,CASSQSTGLRINTIYF
-,TRBV30,TRBJ1-2,-,TGTGCCTGGAGTAACAGGAACACCTATGGCTACACCTTC,CAWSNRNTYGYTF
-,TRBV4-2,TRBJ1-2,-,TGTGCCAGCAGCCAAGATCAGTGGGAGGGCGGCTACACCTTC,CASSQDQWEGGYTF
-,TRBV28,TRBJ2-7,TRBD2,TGTGCCAGCAGCACCCCACGGGGGGGCGTTTACGAGCAGTACTTC,CASSTPRGGVYEQYF
-,TRBV4-3,TRBJ1-3,-,TGCGCCAGCAGCTATAATGCGGGCGGAAACACCATATATTTT,CASSYNAGGNTIYF
-,TRBV5-5,TRBJ1-5,-,TGTGCCAGCAGCTTGGGAGTGACGGGTAAATGGCCCCAGCATTTT,CASSLGVTGKWPQHF
-,TRBV30,TRBJ1-3,TRBD1,TGTGCCTGGGGGGGACAGGGGCTTTCGGCTGGAAACACCATATATTTT,CAWGGQGLSAGNTIYF
-,TRBV13,TRBJ1-2,TRBD1,TGTGCCAGCAGCCATGGACAGGGGGACGACTATGGCTACACCTTC,CASSHGQGDDYGYTF
-,TRBV6-5,TRBJ1-1,TRBD1,TGTGCCAGCAGCCTCAGGGGGCTTGACACTGAAGCTTTCTTT,CASSLRGLDTEAFF
-,TRBV5-5,TRBJ2-1,TRBD1,TGTGCCAGCAGCACGGGACAGGGGGGATACAATGAGCAGTTCTTC,CASSTGQGGYNEQFF
-,TRBV7-2,TRBJ2-3,-,TGTGCCAGCAGCTTAAATAGTCCCCTCACAGATACGCAGTATTTT,CASSLNSPLTDTQYF
-,TRBV9,TRBJ1-2,-,TGTGCCAGCAGCGTAACCCCCTCTTCAGAAGTTAACTATGGCTACACCTTC,CASSVTPSSEVNYGYTF
few,TRBV5-6,TRBJ1-5,-,TGTGCCAGCAGCTTGTCCTTGAATCAGCCCCAGCATTTT,CASSLSLNQPQHF
-,TRBV6-2/TRBV6-3,TRBJ1-2,-,TGTGCCAGCAGTCTCGATTCAGGACAGTTCGGTGGCTACACCTTC,CASSLDSGQFGGYTF
-,TRBV7-2,TRBJ1-6,-,TGTGCCAGCAGCTTAGAAGCTTCACCCCTCCACTTT,CASSLEASPLHF
-,TRBV19,TRBJ1-4,TRBD1,TGTGCCAGTAGGAGACAGGGGGCTAATGAAAAACTGTTTTTT,CASRRQGANEKLFF
-,TRBV6-5,TRBJ1-2,-,TGTGCCAGCACTTCTGGCCAGGGAGGCTATGGCTACACCTTC,CASTSGQGGYGYTF
-,TRBV7-9,TRBJ2-1,-,TGTGCCAGCAGCACCCAAGGAGCTCACAATGAGCAGTTCTTC,CASSTQGAHNEQFF
-,TRBV2,TRBJ2-1,TRBD2,TGTGCCAGCAGTGGTCTAGCGGTGTACAATGAGCAGTTCTTC,CASSGLAVYNEQFF
-,TRBV5-1,TRBJ2-7,-,TGCGCCAGCAGCTTGGGAGGCAGCCTAATCCACTACGAGCAGTACTTC,CASSLGGSLIHYEQYF
-,TRBV4-1,TRBJ1-1,TRBD1,TGCGCCAGCAGGCAGAGGGACAGTATGAACACTGAAGCTTTCTTT,CASRQRDSMNTEAFF
-,TRBV28,TRBJ2-7,TRBD2,TGTGCCAGCAGTGGGGGAGGGACCGTTGAGTACTTC,CASSGGGTVEYF
-,TRBV29-1,TRBJ1-1,-,TGCAGCGTTGAAGACGGGGGAGGGGGAGTAGCTTTCTTT,CSVEDGGGGVAFF
-,TRBV6-1,TRBJ1-2,-,TGTGCCAGCAGTGAAGGCTCAACCCGGAGAGGCTACACCTTC,CASSEGSTRRGYTF
-,TRBV21-1,TRBJ1-2,-,TGTGCCAGCAGGGGACAGGGCGTCTATGGCTACACCTTC,CASRGQGVYGYTF
-,TRBV5-1,TRBJ1-2,TRBD1,TGCGCCAGCAGCTTGGGCGACAGGGGCCCTCTTGGCTATGGCTACACCTTC,CASSLGDRGPLGYGYTF